The sequence of this T cell receptor (beta chain) was determined in a study of control samples from healthy donors and cancer patients. The assay was immunoSEQ multiplex PCR, and TCRdb's table has in-frame clones only and misses some. Here the sample spans 90,000 to 110,000 clones, around 89% being singletons. CDR1 is SGHTS, CDR2 YDEGEE, per germline. This CDR3 spans 15 amino acids. Trimming removed 2 bases at V and 4 bases at J, with 15 bases between. This chain connects TRBV5-8 to TRBJ1-2; D may be TRBD1 (6 bases). Sequenced: blood. The clonotype was recovered from a woman between 50 and 59 years old in good health. Written as DNA, the CDR3 is TGTGCCAGCAGCTTATCGGGGGGCCCCGCCTATGGCTACACCTTC. As protein: CASSLSGGPAYGYTF.